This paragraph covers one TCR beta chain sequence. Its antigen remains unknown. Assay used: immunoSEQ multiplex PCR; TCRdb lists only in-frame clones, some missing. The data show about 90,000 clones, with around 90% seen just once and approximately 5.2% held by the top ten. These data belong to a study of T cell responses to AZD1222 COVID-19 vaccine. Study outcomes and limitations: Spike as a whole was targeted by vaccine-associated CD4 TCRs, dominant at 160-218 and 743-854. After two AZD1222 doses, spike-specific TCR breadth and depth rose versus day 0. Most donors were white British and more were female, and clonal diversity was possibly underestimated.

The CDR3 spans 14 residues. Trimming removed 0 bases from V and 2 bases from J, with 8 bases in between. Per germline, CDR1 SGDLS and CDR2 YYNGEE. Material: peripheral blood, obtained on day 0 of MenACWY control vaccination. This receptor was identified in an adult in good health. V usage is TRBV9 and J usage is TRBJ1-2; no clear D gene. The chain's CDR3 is CASSVGTVNYGYTF. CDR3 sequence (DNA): TGTGCCAGCAGCGTAGGGACGGTAAACTATGGCTACACCTTC.